This T cell receptor (beta chain) was found in a study of long-term antiretroviral therapy in people with HIV. Findings and limits, study-wide: The study found narrower CDR3 length ranges in HIV repertoires than in controls.

As regards this clone: No antigen is known for it.

With survey level as its setting, the immunoSEQ assay was v3.0. Sequencing was designed to cover about 35,000-50,000 T-cell genomes in each sample. TCRdb's copy holds only in-frame clones and misses some; the assay was immunoSEQ multiplex PCR. The sample comprises 20,000 to 25,000 clones, about 90% of which are singletons, and roughly 3.1% rests with the top ten. CDR3 length: 15 residues. Germline CDR1 reads SEHNR; CDR2 reads FQNEAQ (reference sequence). J gave up 3 bases and V 5 bases, and 2 bases lay outside the gene matches. No donor had fewer than one pre-ART PBMC sample or fewer than two post-ART PBMC samples. Cryopreserved PBMC samples of roughly 0.85-11 million cells were used for DNA extraction.

The receptor was isolated from a woman aged 45-60 years with HIV. The gene calls are TRBV7-9 and TRBJ2-1; 12 bases are shared with TRBD2. Here the sequenced sample was unsorted PBMCs, taken 2.6 years after starting antiretroviral therapy. CDR3 DNA: TGTGCCAGCAGCCGACTAGCGGGAGTCTACAATGAGCAGTTCTTC. Translating gives CASSRLAGVYNEQFF.